This T cell receptor beta chain was obtained from a study of PD-L1 blockade in urothelial cancer. Across the study: Of approximately 30 patients, almost 26 were males with bladder-origin urothelial cancer. Analysis of the blood was performed 3 weeks (second dose) and 6 weeks after treatment start.

Time point meaning: peripheral blood 6 weeks after treatment start. There were between 1 and 8 samples from each patient, taken pretreatment and on-treatment. A spike-in of synthetic TCR analog templates was added to each PCR. Data came from immunoSEQ multiplex PCR; TCRdb stores just in-frame clones and leaves some out. The sample lists around 100,000 clones, approximately 90% occurring once. This CDR3 is 14 amino acids long. Germline assignment: CDR1 SNHLY and CDR2 FYNNEI. V lost 5 bases to trimming and J lost 0 bases, with 8 bases between them. Material: PBMCs, obtained around atezolizumab (anti-PD-L1) treatment. The chain is built from TRBV2 and TRBJ1-3; D possibly corresponds to TRBD1 (5 bases). This TCR derives from a man between 60 and 75 years old with urothelial cancer. The CDR3 coding sequence is TGTGCCAGCAGTCAGGACAACTCTGGAAACACCATATATTTT. It translates to CASSQDNSGNTIYF.